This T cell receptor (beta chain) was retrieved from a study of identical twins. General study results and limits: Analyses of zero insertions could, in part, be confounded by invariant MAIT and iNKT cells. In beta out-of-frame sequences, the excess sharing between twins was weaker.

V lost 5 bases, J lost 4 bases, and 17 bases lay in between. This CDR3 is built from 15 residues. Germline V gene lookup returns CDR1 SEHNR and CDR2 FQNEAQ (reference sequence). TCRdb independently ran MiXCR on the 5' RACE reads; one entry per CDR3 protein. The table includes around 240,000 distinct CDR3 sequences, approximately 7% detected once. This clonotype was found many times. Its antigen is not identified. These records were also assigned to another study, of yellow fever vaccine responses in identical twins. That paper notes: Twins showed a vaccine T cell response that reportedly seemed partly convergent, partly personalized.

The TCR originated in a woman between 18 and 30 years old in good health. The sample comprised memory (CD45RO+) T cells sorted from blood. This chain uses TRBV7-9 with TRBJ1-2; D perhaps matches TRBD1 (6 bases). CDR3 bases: TGTGCCAGCAGCCCTGGGGGCAGGGGCTCCTATGGCTACACCTTC. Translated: CASSPGGRGSYGYTF.